The present entry profiles one T cell receptor beta chain with its context. Its specificity is not known. The germline gene is not matched at one end of the junction; a read error may be the cause. The CDR3 runs to 17 residues. Per germline, CDR1 SSHAT and CDR2 FNYEAQ (reference sequence). In the study's own analysis: Filtering was not the same, since immunoSEQ gave junction-only sequences without quality scores. TCRdb keeps only in-frame clones here, not all; method: immunoSEQ multiplex PCR. That table furnishes V, J and clone size, whereas the DNA furnished D and trimming. The profile shows about 2,500,000 clones, 90% to 95% of them singletons. The entry originates in a study of shared clonotypes between healthy human individuals. Study in general: Three plates each covered CD4 naive and memory; CD8 naive two, CD8 memory one.

Study results and caveats: In general, naive subsets displayed greater estimated richness than memory subsets did.

A split of CD4+ cells into CD45RA+ naive and CD45RA-negative memory subsets was performed. This TCR was recovered from a man younger than 35 in good health. Sequenced material: naive CD4+ T cells sorted from blood. Documented subset: CD45RA+ positively selected. V is TRBV7-7 and J is TRBJ2-5, with D maybe TRBD2 (6 bases). The CDR3 loop reads CASSSLLGSEGGGTQYF. The DNA of the CDR3 is TGTGCTAGCAGCTCTCTGCTAGGATCGGAGGGAGGTGGGACCCAGTACTTC.